The present entry profiles one TCR beta chain with its context. The CDR3 has 14 amino acids. V lost 5 bases to trimming and J lost 6 bases, with 13 bases between them. Germline values: CDR1 SEHNR, CDR2 FQNEAQ (reference sequence). The data belong to a study of blood T cell repertoires in COVID-19. At the level of the study: From T cells, B-cell-depleted T cells, or PBMCs came the material, which was cDNA or gDNA.

Sequencing was performed with immunoSEQ multiplex PCR; in TCRdb, only in-frame clones are kept and a portion is missing. Of 55,000 to 65,000 clones listed, approximately 87% are singletons. The V call is TRBV7-9, the J call TRBJ1-4, with D perhaps TRBD1 (6 bases). This sequence was found in a man between 60 and 75 years old with active or convalescent COVID-19. Input material: peripheral blood. This CDR3 reads CASSRLGGDEKLFF. For the CDR3, the DNA is TGTGCCAGCAGCCGCTTAGGGGGGGATGAAAAACTGTTTTTT.